This T cell receptor (beta chain) was recorded in a study of cytomegalovirus exposure and HLA in healthy donors (dated by TCRdb to 2017 to 2019). Turning to the overall study: According to an earlier analysis of a few hundred of the donors, about 179 million T cells yielded 100 million or so unique TCR beta sequences and about 300 Gb of sequence data. The T cell repertoires of some 670 subjects were profiled by immunosequencing and related to cytomegalovirus serostatus. The number of typed donors differed by locus: roughly 629-630 for A, B, C, DRB1 and DQB1; 522 for DQA1; 606 for DPA1; and some 470 for DPB1. A separate validation cohort of approximately 130 different subjects was used in addition to the 666-subject first cohort. A later genetic analysis used genome-wide SNP genotypes for about 60% of the 666 donors, treating that subset as a discovery cohort. To decide whether each TCR beta V gene segment behaved as functional or pseudogenic, an earlier analysis of some 580 of the donors relied on high-throughput TCR beta sequencing. Of the 300 to 400 genotyped donors, around 81% fell in the genetic ancestry cluster associated with self-reported Caucasian donors. HLA typing covered class I and class II loci at four-digit resolution. All discovery cohort repertoires had been generated using a single sequencing platform. The study combined high-throughput TCR immunosequencing, statistical association of individual TCRs with disease status, and machine learning to predict cytomegalovirus infection status. Donor age, sex, ethnicity and CMV serostatus were compiled alongside the repertoire data. Roughly five DR-DQ haplotypes were handled as single units for association and clustering because linkage in the cohort was strong. The study aimed to test whether signatures of past pathogen exposure could be identified by cataloging public T cell receptors. The later analysis used no new phenotypic data to find candidate immune exposures, relying instead on TCR beta sequences and their occurrence across donors. Around 320 gigabases of sequencing data and approximately 85 million unique TCR sequences were included in an early release covering about 700 HLA-typed donors. To study patterns of TCR occurrence, a later analysis re-analyzed previously published TCR beta repertoires from more than 550 donors and added high-resolution HLA genotyping. Across under 500 genotyped donors of the cohort, an average of roughly 250,000 unique TCR beta nucleotide sequences per donor were sequenced, and 15% to 20% of those sequences were non-productive.

Library prep was done by the immunoSEQ multiplex PCR assay. For the multiplex PCR, a mixture combining 60 forward primers for TCR Vbeta segments and 13 reverse primers for TCR Jbeta segments was used. The CDR3 region of rearranged TCR beta genes was amplified from genomic DNA by a multiplex PCR assay. On the Illumina HiSeq System, the amplified TCR beta libraries were sequenced as 87-base-pair reads. Turning to the authors' computational methods: Across the 670 or so repertoires, a later analysis counted some 80 million unique TCR beta chains, around 10 million of which were shared by at least two donors. A nearest-neighbor algorithm error-corrected the raw reads and collapsed the reads into unique sequences, merging closely related sequences to remove PCR and sequencing errors. To assign V, D and J gene segments, CDR3 sequences were aligned to IMGT reference sequences. For a sequence to be retained, a match of at least six nucleotides to both a V gene segment and a J gene segment was required. A rearrangement was called productive if the CDR3 had no stop codons and remained in frame with V and J, and every other rearrangement was called non-productive. CDR3 was defined according to IMGT convention as the region running from the second conserved V-encoded cysteine to the conserved J-encoded phenylalanine. Sequences without an unambiguous match to a single V gene segment were excluded from the earlier analysis of about 600 of the donors. In an earlier analysis of approximately 590 of the donors, V segments were called functional above 56.7% productive rearrangements and were called segregating when the between-donor standard deviation exceeded 5%. To diagnose cytomegalovirus status from the catalog of TCR beta chain sequences, a statistical classification framework was built. V and J gene assignment, in a later analysis, came from comparing TCR nucleotide sequences with IMGT/GENE-DB human TR gene sequences. The TCRdist pipeline was used in a later analysis to assign CDR3 sequences and most-parsimonious VDJ recombination scenarios. In a later analysis, each TCR beta chain was defined by its CDR3 amino acid sequence together with its V-gene family, and reads without a unique V-gene family were excluded. As a way to deal with suspected cross-contamination and a sequencing artifact, a later analysis dropped hundreds of nucleotide sequences that were highly shared and had low generation probability. For each public chain, a later analysis derived a clonal expansion index from normalized ranks of inferred template counts within each repertoire. In a later analysis, generation probabilities were computed with a VDJ recombination model fitted to out-of-frame rearrangements, and the resulting probabilities were checked against IGoR. A later analysis scored TCR-TCR, TCR-HLA and TCR-CMV co-occurrence with hypergeometric tests, applying a repertoire-size bias correction to TCR pairs. A later analysis estimated false discovery rates by permuting HLA or CMV assignments 20 times. In a later analysis, co-occurring TCRs were grouped with DBSCAN, and TCRdist sequence similarity was added when clustering was performed within HLA-allele-positive subsets. Repertoires with fewer than 30,000 or more than 120,000 public chains were left out of co-occurrence clustering, as were a handful of repertoires with anomalous nucleotide sharing. Here the immuneACCESS table is served through TCRdb, limited to in-frame sequences with V and J called. Missing clones are a known gap in these copies; in checked studies unresolved V genes cover under half, and the rest lacks a known reason. Clone size and V and J calls were adopted from that table, with D and trimming inferred from the DNA. For this sample the table gives fewer than 85,000 clones, of which 72% were detected only once. The top ten clones comprise roughly an eighth of the sample.

A word on this clone: The antigen it binds to is not known. The record has no base qualities; no much larger clone is one base away.

Broader findings and caveats from the paper: The cohort was sequenced for TCR beta chains only, and without alpha or paired-chain data the features that could be detected were limited. Compared with the approximately 600-donor mean, donors in an Asian-associated ancestry cluster had fewer N-insertions in productive TCRs, according to a later genetic analysis. An earlier analysis of around 600 of the donors showed that most TCR beta V segments appeared in productive rearrangements either about 87% or about 30% of the time, which broadly matched IMGT annotations. Roughly uniform sequencing depth across donors was assumed in presence/absence analyses, although this assumption may not hold. About 17 rarely observed V segments, including chromosome 9 orphons, were excluded from the earlier analysis of some 590 of the donors because counts were too low. In vitro tests confirmed that three of the cytomegalovirus-associated TCR beta chains recognize cytomegalovirus antigens. In a later analysis, several top co-occurrence clusters were reported to appear linked to parvovirus B19, influenza, CMV and Epstein-Barr virus. When HLA alleles, especially DR and DQ, strongly co-occurred, attributing TCR associations to individual alleles was difficult. In the study, roughly 160 TCR beta chains were listed as associated with cytomegalovirus. A later analysis associated about 17,000 TCR beta sequences with specific HLA alleles at a false discovery rate of 0.05. The 87-base-pair reads could not distinguish some IMGT-functional V segments, including TRBV6-2 and TRBV6-3, so those segments were excluded. According to a later analysis, TCR association rates differed among HLA loci, with DRB1 alleles showing the most associated TCRs and HLA-C alleles showing the fewest. A later analysis found that HLA-associated TCR beta chains were more clonally expanded and had lower generation probabilities than equally common non-associated chains. It was suggested by the authors that the approach could potentially be generalized to other disease states and immunological phenotypes. A further reported finding was that TCR beta sequences accurately predicted the HLA-A and HLA-B alleles for most subjects in the first cohort. HLA typing was unavailable for some donors at each locus, so association tests used only the typed subset. Linkage disequilibrium might explain the correlated functional status among segregating V segments, but an unknown experimental factor could not be ruled out. A later analysis found that most CMV-associated TCR beta chains appeared HLA-restricted, with HLA associations seemingly driven largely by CMV exposure. The classifier was reported to diagnose cytomegalovirus status with high specificity and sensitivity in both the original and validation cohorts. A cluster of highly shared sequence variants was judged likely to be a technical artifact of the sequencing pipeline. CMV serostatus was the only immune exposure information available for the cohort. Most TCR sequences were observed very rarely across donors, whereas some public TCRs were present in many individuals. An association between a missense DCLRE1C variant and V-gene and J-gene trimming of TCR beta chains was found in a later genetic analysis and replicated in an independent cohort.

The cohort comprised some 730 healthy bone marrow donors. All cohort members were sampled while nominally healthy, although unrecorded immune exposures were likely present. The donor tested CMV seropositive and was one of the 289 seropositive cohort members. A peripheral blood sample was provided by each donor, and peripheral blood mononuclear cells were used for TCR beta sequencing. Genomic DNA extraction from the blood cell samples was performed with the Qiagen DNeasy Blood Extraction Kit. The V end loses 5 bases and the J end loses 5 bases, and a stretch of 18 bases separates them. Its CDR3 holds 15 amino acids, cysteine through phenylalanine. The sequence is cut down to CDR3 DNA, 45 bases in frame from base 1. The germline V gene specifies SGHTA as CDR1 and FQGNSA as CDR2.

The receptor chain draws on TRBV7-2 and TRBJ1-2; matching of 6 bases hints at TRBD1 as the D gene. The clonotype comes from a woman aged 35 to 49 in good health and CMV-seropositive. Sequenced input: PBMCs. CDR3 loop: CASSPTGGRTYGYTF. The DNA reads as follows: TGTGCCAGCAGCCCGACGGGGGGGCGCACTTATGGCTACACCTTC.